These 19 T cell receptor beta chains were all obtained from the same sample, sequenced in a study of radiotherapy plus CTLA-4 blockade in lung cancer. Sequenced by immunoSEQ multiplex PCR; TCRdb stores in-frame clones only, minus some. The data contain about 97,000 clones, 65% to 75% of them singletons. Sequences were derived from peripheral blood, sampled from a patient treated with radiotherapy plus ipilimumab. These receptors all stem from a human donor with non-small cell lung cancer who had a partial response to radiotherapy plus ipilimumab. Some clones in this sample may be carry-over from other donors' samples.

This clone was seen more than once but under ten times. This chain connects TRBV28 to TRBJ1-1, with D possibly TRBD1 on 6 matching bases. V was pared by 6 bases and J by 4 bases, with 12 bases between. The CDR3 is 13 residues long. Germline assignment: CDR1 MDHEN and CDR2 SYDVKM. The CDR3, as DNA: TGTGCCAGCAGCCGGACACAGGGCACTGAAGCTTTCTTT. Residues: CASSRTQGTEAFF. The complete variable domain, with remaining parts taken from reference TRBV28 and TRBJ1-1, reads DVKVTQSSRYLVKRTGEKVFLECVQDMDHENMFWYRQDPGLGLRLIYFSYDVKMKEKGDIPEGYSVSREKKERFSLILESASTNQTSMYLCASSRTQGTEAFFGQGTRLTVV.

V gene TRBV19 combines with J gene TRBJ1-1; perhaps TRBD1 as D (5 bases). Trimming pared 8 bases from V and 2 bases from J, leaving 15 bases between. CDR1 is LNHDA and CDR2 is SQIVND in the germline V gene (reference sequence). The length of the CDR3 is 14 residues. The CDR3 protein is CASRPTGGNTEAFF. Here the CDR3 DNA reads TGTGCCAGTCGACCGACCGGGGGTAACACTGAAGCTTTCTTT.

The chain couples TRBV11-3 to TRBJ2-6; 9 bases line up with TRBD1. The CDR3 is 18 residues long. CDR1 is SGHNT, CDR2 YENEEA, per germline. V dropped 5 bases and J dropped 4; count of bases not matched to a gene: 12. The CDR3 bases are TGTGCCAGCAGCCGTTTGAGGACAGGGGCTATGGGGGCCAACGTCCTGACTTTC. Protein: CASSRLRTGAMGANVLTF.

This clone was picked up a small number of times. The chain carries TRBV5-1 and TRBJ1-1; TRBD1 matches 8 bases. V lost 0 bases to trimming and J lost 4 bases; unmatched junction nucleotides: 8. The CDR3 consists of 16 residues. Looked up from germline, CDR1 is SGHRS and CDR2 is YFSETQ. The CDR3 loop reads CASSLDSRGPFTEAFF. CDR3 coding DNA: TGCGCCAGCAGCTTGGACTCCAGGGGGCCGTTCACTGAAGCTTTCTTT.

The chain combines TRBV7-9 with TRBJ2-3; 9 bases align to TRBD2. Germline V CDR1 and CDR2: SEHNR, FQNEAQ (reference sequence). The CDR3 runs 15 residues. Trimming took 4 bases from V and 3 from J; bases not matched to a gene: 5. CDR3 region: CASSSSGVATDTQYF. CDR3 bases: TGTGCCAGCAGCTCTAGCGGGGTAGCAACAGATACGCAGTATTTT.

The rearrangement links TRBV18 to TRBJ1-2; D possibly corresponds to TRBD1 (5 bases). The CDR3 is 15 residues long. V lost 2 bases and J lost 7, with 17 bases in between. Germline values: CDR1 KGHSH, CDR2 LQKENI. The CDR3 is CASSPLPPRETGYTF. The CDR3 DNA follows: TGTGCCAGCTCACCATTGCCGCCCAGGGAAACTGGCTACACCTTC. Full variable domain (missing parts from reference TRBV18 and TRBJ1-2): NAGVMQNPRHLVRRRGQEARLRCSPMKGHSHVYWYRQLPEEGLKFMVYLQKENIIDESGMPKERFSAEFPKEGPSILRIQQVVRGDSAAYFCASSPLPPRETGYTFGSGTRLTVV.

The chain joins TRBV10-1 to TRBJ2-7, with D tentatively TRBD2 (6 bases). The CDR3 covers 12 residues. V was clipped by 6 bases and J by 7 bases, with 13 bases between them. Germline values: CDR1 WNHNN, CDR2 SYGVQD (reference sequence). The CDR3 region is CASSPGRLEQYF. Here the CDR3 DNA reads TGCGCCAGCAGCCCCGGGAGACTGGAGCAGTACTTC.

Details on this clone: The sample has other DNA sequences that encode this CDR3 too. The chain uses TRBV2 and TRBJ2-1, with TRBD2 identical over 10 bases. This CDR3 contains 18 residues. Germline V gene sequence: CDR1 SNHLY, CDR2 FYNNEI. V gave up 0 bases and J gave up 4 bases; unmatched junction bases: 9. CDR3 in amino acids: CASSEAGRTSGLYNEQFF. The CDR3 DNA follows: TGTGCCAGCAGTGAAGCGGGTCGGACTAGCGGATTATACAATGAGCAGTTCTTC.

The chain is built from TRBV5-4 and TRBJ1-2; 10 bases line up with TRBD1. Germline V gene lookup returns CDR1 SGHNT and CDR2 YYREEE (reference sequence). V trimming: 2 bases; J trimming: 3 bases; junction bases outside the gene matches: 4. The CDR3 loop spans 15 amino acids. The CDR3 here is CASSFRDRGDYGYTF. CDR3 nucleotides: TGTGCCAGCAGCTTCCGGGACAGGGGCGACTATGGCTACACCTTC.

The CDR3 nucleotides are TGCGCCAGCAGCTCGGTCGGGGGATCACCCCTCCACTTT. It encodes CASSSVGGSPLHF. The J gene is TRBJ1-6, the V gene TRBV5-1; TRBD1 is a possible D gene (5 bases). Trimming shortened V by 3 bases and J by 10 bases, and 11 bases separated the two germline ends. CDR1 is SGHRS, CDR2 YFSETQ, per germline. This CDR3 region has 13 residues.

The gene calls are TRBV7-8 and TRBJ2-5; maybe TRBD1 (6 bases). Germline lookup yields CDR1 SGHVS and CDR2 FQNEAQ. There are 14 residues in the CDR3. Deletions cut 5 bases from V and 7 bases from J, with 17 bases between. The CDR3 bases are TGTGCCAGCAGCATGGACAGATTCGGGTGGACCCAGTACTTC. Its protein product is CASSMDRFGWTQYF.

This chain uses TRBV28 with TRBJ2-7; 8 bases line up with TRBD2. V shed 6 bases, J shed 4 bases, and the junction held 14 bases outside the gene matches. CDR1 is MDHEN and CDR2 is SYDVKM in the germline V gene. This CDR3 region has 16 residues. CDR3 sequence (DNA): TGTGCCAGCAGAGTCGGCGGGACTAGTAATGCATACGAGCAGTACTTC. Protein product: CASRVGGTSNAYEQYF.

The CDR3 DNA reads TGTGCCAGTAGTACGAACAGGGGAAGTCAGCCCCAGCATTTT. The encoded protein is CASSTNRGSQPQHF. The V gene is TRBV19, the J gene TRBJ1-5, with TRBD1 matching 7 bases. CDR3 length: 14 residues. With 4 bases clipped from V and 6 bases from J, the junction kept 6 bases outside the gene matches. Germline V gene data show CDR1 as LNHDA and CDR2 as SQIVND (reference sequence). The complete variable domain, with remaining parts taken from reference TRBV19 and TRBJ1-5, reads DGGITQSPKYLFRKEGQNVTLSCEQNLNHDAMYWYRQDPGQGLRLIYYSQIVNDFQKGDIAEGYSVSREKKESFPLTVTSAQKNPTAFYLCASSTNRGSQPQHFGDGTRLSIL.

This CDR3 is CASSETPGLGRLFF. In nucleotides, the CDR3 is TGTGCCAGCAGCGAGACCCCAGGCTTAGGCCGCCTGTTCTTC. J is TRBJ2-1 and V is TRBV9; D not certain. CDR1 is SGDLS and CDR2 is YYNGEE in the germline V gene. The length of the CDR3 is 14 residues. Trimming took 3 bases from V and 15 from J, leaving 22 bases between them.

The chain is built from TRBV7-9 and TRBJ1-4; the match to TRBD1 covers 8 bases. The CDR3 totals 16 residues. Germline V CDR1 and CDR2: SEHNR, FQNEAQ (reference sequence). Germline trimming cut 5 bases from V and 7 bases from J; bases unmatched to any gene: 12. CDR3 sequence reads: CASSPNLQGAGEKLFF. CDR3 nucleotides: TGTGCCAGCAGCCCAAACCTGCAGGGGGCTGGTGAAAAACTGTTTTTT.

CDR3 region: CAISESSSGVLGDMGQYF. As DNA, the CDR3 is TGTGCCATCAGTGAGTCATCTAGCGGTGTGCTGGGCGATATGGGGCAGTATTTT. V is TRBV10-3 and J is TRBJ2-3; TRBD2 matches at 7 bases. Per germline, CDR1 ENHRY and CDR2 SYGVKD. The CDR3 totals 18 residues. V was pared by 0 bases and J by 11 bases, with 20 bases of the junction left unmatched.

The chain carries TRBV7-8 and TRBJ1-4; D not certain. The CDR3 sequence is 13 residues long. Germline V CDR1 and CDR2: SGHVS, FQNEAQ. Trimming pared 6 bases from V and 5 bases from J, leaving 10 bases between. This CDR3 reads CASRLGRNEKLFF. The CDR3 DNA follows: TGTGCCAGCAGGCTAGGGAGGAATGAAAAACTGTTTTTT.

The gene calls are TRBV18 and TRBJ2-3, with D tentatively TRBD1 or TRBD2 (10 bases each). This CDR3 comprises 19 residues. Germline V gene lookup returns CDR1 KGHSH and CDR2 LQKENI. V lost 4 bases and J lost 0, with 23 bases in between. CDR3 bases: TGTGCCAGCTCACGGGACAGGGGAAGGACTAGCGGTAGCACAGATACGCAGTATTTT. Protein: CASSRDRGRTSGSTDTQYF.

This chain links TRBV7-9 with TRBJ2-1; 8 bases line up with TRBD2. The germline gives CDR1 SEHNR, CDR2 FQNEAQ (reference sequence). The CDR3 sequence is 14 residues long. The V gene end was trimmed by 5 bases and the J gene end by 6 bases; junction bases not matched to a gene: 6. The CDR3 DNA reads TGTGCCAGCAGCCAGTGGACTAGCCCCAATGAGCAGTTCTTC. Protein sequence: CASSQWTSPNEQFF.